The table lists the clone carrying this TCR beta chain with a few counts. Its antigen is currently unknown. With 3 bases removed from V and 3 bases from J, the gap between germline ends came to 9 bases. Germline-derived CDR1 and CDR2 are GTSNPN and SVGIG (reference sequence). The CDR3 consists of 13 residues. Only in-frame clones appear in the TCRdb table, and some are missing; sequencing was by immunoSEQ multiplex PCR. The sample carries about 1.1 million clones, around three quarters recorded once. Researchers partitioned CD4+ cells into CD45RA+ naive and CD45RA-negative memory subsets. The data were taken from a study of shared clonotypes between healthy human individuals. Regarding the study as a whole: Researchers found naive subsets generally carried larger estimated richness than memory subsets.

The V gene is TRBV30, the J gene TRBJ1-3; D unclear. This clonotype was sampled from a man aged 18 to 35 in good health. Some clones in this sample may be carry-over from other donors' samples. The source material was memory CD4+ T cells from PBMCs. Subset indicated: CD45RA-negative fraction. CDR3 nucleotides: TGTGCCTGGAGCCAGTCATTTGGAAACACCATATATTTT. It yields the protein CAWSQSFGNTIYF.